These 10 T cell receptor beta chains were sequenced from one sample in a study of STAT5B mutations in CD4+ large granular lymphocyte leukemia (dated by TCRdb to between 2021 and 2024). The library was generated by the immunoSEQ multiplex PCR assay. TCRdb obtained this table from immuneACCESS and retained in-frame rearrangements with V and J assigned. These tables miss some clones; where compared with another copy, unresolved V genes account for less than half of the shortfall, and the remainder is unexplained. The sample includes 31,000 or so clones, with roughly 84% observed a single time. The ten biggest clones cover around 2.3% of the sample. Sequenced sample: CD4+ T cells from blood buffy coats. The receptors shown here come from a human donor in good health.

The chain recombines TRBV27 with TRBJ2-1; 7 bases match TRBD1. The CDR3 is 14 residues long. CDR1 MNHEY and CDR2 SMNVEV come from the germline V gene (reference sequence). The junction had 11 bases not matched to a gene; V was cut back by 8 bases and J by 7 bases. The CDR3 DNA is TGTGCCAGCGGGGGACGGACAGGACGAAATGAGCAGTTCTTC. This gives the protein CASGGRTGRNEQFF.

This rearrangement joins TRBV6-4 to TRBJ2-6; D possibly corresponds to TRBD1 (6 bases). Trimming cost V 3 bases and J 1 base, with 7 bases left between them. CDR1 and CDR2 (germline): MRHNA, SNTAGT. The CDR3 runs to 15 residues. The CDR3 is CASSEGGSGANVLTF. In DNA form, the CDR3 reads TGTGCCAGCAGTGAAGGGGGATCTGGGGCCAACGTCCTGACTTTC.

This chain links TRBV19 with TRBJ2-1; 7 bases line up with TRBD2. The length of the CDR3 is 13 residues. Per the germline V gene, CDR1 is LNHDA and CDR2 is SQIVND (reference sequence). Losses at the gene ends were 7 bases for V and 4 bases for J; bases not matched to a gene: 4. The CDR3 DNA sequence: TGTGCCAGTAAGCGGGACGGATACAATGAGCAGTTCTTC. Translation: CASKRDGYNEQFF.

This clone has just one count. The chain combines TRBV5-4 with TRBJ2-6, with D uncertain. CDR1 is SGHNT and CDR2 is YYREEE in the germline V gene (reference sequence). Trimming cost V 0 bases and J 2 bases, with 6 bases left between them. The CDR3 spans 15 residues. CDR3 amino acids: CASSLDRAGANVLTF. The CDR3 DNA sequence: TGTGCCAGCAGCTTGGACCGCGCTGGGGCCAACGTCCTGACTTTC.

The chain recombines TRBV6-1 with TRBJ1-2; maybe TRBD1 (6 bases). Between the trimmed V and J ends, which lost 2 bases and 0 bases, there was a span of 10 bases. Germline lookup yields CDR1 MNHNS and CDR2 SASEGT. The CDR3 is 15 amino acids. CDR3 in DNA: TGTGCCAGCAGTGAAAAGACAGGCCCTAACTATGGCTACACCTTC. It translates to CASSEKTGPNYGYTF.

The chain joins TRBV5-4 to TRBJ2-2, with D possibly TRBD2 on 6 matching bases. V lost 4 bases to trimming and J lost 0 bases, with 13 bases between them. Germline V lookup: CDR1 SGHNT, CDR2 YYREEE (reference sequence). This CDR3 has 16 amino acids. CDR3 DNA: TGTGCCAGCAGCCCGCGGGGTAGCGCGAACACCGGGGAGCTGTTTTTT. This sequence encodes CASSPRGSANTGELFF.

The CDR3 here is CASSLNQETQYF. The CDR3, as DNA: TGTGCCAGCAGCCTCAACCAAGAGACCCAGTACTTC. The rearrangement uses TRBV11-3 and TRBJ2-5; D unclear. Trimming stripped 5 bases from V and 0 bases from J, with 4 bases between. CDR3 length: 12 residues. Germline V gene sequence: CDR1 SGHNT, CDR2 YENEEA.

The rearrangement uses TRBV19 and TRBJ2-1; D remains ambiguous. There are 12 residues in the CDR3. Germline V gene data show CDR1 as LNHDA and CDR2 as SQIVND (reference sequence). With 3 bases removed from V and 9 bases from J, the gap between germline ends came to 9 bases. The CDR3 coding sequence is TGTGCCAGTAGTATCACGGGTAGTGAGCAGTTCTTC. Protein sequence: CASSITGSEQFF.

CDR3 in DNA: TGTGCCAGCAGTTCTGCTAGCAATCAGCCCCAGCATTTT. This sequence encodes CASSSASNQPQHF. This rearrangement joins TRBV6-5 to TRBJ1-5; D not certain. The CDR3 covers 13 residues. V lost 4 bases to trimming and J lost 0 bases, with 4 bases between them. CDR1 is MNHEY, CDR2 SVGAGI, per germline.

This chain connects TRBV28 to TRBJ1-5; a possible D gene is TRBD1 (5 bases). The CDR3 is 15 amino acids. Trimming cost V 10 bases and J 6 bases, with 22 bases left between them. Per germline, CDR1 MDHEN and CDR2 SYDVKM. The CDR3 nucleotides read TGTGCCACCAGGATCGGGGGTGGGACCGGTCAGCCCCAGCATTTT. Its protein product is CATRIGGGTGQPQHF.